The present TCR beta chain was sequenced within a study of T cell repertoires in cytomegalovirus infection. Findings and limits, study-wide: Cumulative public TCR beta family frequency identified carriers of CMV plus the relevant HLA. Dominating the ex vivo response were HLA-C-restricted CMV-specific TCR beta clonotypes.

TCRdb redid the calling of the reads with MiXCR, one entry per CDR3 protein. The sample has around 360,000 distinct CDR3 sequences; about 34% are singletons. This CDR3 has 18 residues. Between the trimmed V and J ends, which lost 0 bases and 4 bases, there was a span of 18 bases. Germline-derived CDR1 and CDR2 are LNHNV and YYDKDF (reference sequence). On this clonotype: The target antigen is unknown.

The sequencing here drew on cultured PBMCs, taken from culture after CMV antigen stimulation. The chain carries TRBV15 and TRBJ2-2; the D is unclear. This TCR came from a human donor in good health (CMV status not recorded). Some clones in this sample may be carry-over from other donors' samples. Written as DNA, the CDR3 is TGTGCCACCAGCAGAGATTCTCAAGTCGGTCTACCCACCGGGGAGCTGTTTTTT. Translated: CATSRDSQVGLPTGELFF. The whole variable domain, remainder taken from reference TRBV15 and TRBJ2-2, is DAMVIQNPRYQVTQFGKPVTLSCSQTLNHNVMYWYQQKSSQAPKLLFHYYDKDFNNEADTPDNFQSRRPNTSFCFLDIRSPGLGDTAMYLCATSRDSQVGLPTGELFFGEGSRLTVL.